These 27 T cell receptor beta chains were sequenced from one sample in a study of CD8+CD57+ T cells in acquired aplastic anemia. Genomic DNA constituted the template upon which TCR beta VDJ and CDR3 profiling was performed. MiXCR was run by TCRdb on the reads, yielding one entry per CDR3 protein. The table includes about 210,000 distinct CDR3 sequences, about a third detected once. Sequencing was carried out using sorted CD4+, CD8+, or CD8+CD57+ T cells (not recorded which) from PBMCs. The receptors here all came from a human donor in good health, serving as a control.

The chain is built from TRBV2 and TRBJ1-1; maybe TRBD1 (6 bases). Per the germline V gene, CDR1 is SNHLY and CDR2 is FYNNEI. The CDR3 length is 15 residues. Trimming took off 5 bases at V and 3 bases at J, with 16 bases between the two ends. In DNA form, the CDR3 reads TGTGCCAGCAGTCGGGAACAGGGTAGGGACACTGAAGCTTTCTTT. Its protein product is CASSREQGRDTEAFF.

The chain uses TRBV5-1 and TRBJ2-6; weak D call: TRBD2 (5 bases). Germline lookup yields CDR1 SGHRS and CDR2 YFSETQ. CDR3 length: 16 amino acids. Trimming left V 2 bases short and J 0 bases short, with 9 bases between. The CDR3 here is CASSFLGDSGANVLTF. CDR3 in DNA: TGCGCCAGCAGCTTCCTGGGAGACTCTGGGGCCAACGTCCTGACTTTC.

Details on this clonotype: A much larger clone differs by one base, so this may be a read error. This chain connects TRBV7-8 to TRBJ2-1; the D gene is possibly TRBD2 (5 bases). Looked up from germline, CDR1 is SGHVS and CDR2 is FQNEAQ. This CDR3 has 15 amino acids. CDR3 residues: CASSIARGSDNEQFF. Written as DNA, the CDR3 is TGTGCCAGCAGCATAGCTCGGGGTAGCGACAATGAGCAGTTCTTC. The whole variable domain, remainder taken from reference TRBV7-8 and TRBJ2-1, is GAGVSQSPRYKVAKRGQDVALRCDPISGHVSLFWYQQALGQGPEFLTYFQNEAQLDKSGLPSDRFFAERPEGSVSTLKIQRTQQEDSAVYLCASSIARGSDNEQFFGPGTRLTVL.

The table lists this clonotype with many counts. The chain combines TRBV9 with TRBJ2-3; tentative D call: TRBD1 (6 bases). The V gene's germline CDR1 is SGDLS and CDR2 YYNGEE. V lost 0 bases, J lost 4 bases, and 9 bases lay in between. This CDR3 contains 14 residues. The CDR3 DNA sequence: TGTGCCAGCAGCGTAGAGTCAGGGGCAGATACGCAGTATTTT. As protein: CASSVESGADTQYF.

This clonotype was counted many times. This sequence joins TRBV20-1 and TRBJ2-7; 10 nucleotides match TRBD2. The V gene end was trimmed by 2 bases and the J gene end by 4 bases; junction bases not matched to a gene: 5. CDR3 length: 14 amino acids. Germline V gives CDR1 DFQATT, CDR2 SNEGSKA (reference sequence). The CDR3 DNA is TGCAGTGCTAGAAAGCTTAGCGGGGGGTACGAGCAGTACTTC. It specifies CSARKLSGGYEQYF.

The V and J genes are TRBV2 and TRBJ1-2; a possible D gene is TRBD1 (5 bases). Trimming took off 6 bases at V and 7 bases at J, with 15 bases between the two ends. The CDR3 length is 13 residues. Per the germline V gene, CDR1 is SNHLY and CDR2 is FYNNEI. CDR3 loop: CASRLGGVTGYTF. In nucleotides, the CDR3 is TGTGCCAGCAGGCTCGGGGGGGTTACTGGCTACACCTTC.

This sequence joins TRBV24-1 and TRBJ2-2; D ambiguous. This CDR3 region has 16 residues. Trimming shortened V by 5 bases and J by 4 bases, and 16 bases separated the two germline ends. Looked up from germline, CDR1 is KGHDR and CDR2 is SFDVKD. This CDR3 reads CATSAGPVPFTGELFF. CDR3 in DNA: TGTGCCACCAGTGCTGGCCCAGTTCCATTCACCGGGGAGCTGTTTTTT.

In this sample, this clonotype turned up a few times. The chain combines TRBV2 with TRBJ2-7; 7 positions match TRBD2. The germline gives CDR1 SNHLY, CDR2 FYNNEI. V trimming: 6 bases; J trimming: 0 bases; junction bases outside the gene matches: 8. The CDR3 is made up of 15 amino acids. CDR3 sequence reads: CASRVGAGVSYEQYF. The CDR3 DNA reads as TGTGCCAGCAGGGTTGGGGCGGGAGTCTCCTACGAGCAGTACTTC.

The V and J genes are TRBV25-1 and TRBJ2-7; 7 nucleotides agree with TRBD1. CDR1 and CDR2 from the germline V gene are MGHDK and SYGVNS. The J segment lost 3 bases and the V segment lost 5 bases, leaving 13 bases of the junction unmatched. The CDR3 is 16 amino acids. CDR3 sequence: CASSPSNRQGVYEQYF. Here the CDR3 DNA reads TGTGCCAGCAGTCCCTCAAACCGACAGGGAGTCTACGAGCAGTACTTC.

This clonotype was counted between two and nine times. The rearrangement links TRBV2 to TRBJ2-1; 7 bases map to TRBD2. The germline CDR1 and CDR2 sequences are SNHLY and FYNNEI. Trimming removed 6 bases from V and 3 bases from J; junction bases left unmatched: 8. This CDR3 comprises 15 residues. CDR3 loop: CASRTGRDGYNEQFF. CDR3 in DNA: TGTGCCAGCAGGACGGGGAGGGACGGCTACAATGAGCAGTTCTTC. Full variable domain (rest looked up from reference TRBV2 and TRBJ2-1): EPEVTQTPSHQVTQMGQEVILRCVPISNHLYFYWYRQILGQKVEFLVSFYNNEISEKSEIFDDQFSVERPDGSNFTLKIRSTKLEDSAMYFCASRTGRDGYNEQFFGPGTRLTVL.

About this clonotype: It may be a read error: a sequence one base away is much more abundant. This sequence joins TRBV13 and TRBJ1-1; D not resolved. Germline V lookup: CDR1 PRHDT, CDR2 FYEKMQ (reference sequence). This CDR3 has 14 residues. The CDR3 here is CASSFRTVSTGAFF. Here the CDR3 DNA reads TGTGCCAGCAGCTTTCGGACGGTGAGCACTGGAGCTTTCTTT.

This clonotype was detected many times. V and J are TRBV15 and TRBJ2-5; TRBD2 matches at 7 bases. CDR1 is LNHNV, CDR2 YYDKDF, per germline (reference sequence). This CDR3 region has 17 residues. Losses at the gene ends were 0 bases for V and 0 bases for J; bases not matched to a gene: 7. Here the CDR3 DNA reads TGTGCCACCAGCAGAGATGGGACCGGGACTAACCAAGAGACCCAGTACTTC. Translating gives CATSRDGTGTNQETQYF.

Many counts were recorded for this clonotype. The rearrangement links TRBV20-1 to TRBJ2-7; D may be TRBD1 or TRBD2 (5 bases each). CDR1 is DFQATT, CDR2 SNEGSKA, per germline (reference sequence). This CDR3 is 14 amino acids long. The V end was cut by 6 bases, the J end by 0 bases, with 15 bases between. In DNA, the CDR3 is TGCAGTGCATTCCGGGACGGGACCTCCTACGAGCAGTACTTC. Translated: CSAFRDGTSYEQYF.

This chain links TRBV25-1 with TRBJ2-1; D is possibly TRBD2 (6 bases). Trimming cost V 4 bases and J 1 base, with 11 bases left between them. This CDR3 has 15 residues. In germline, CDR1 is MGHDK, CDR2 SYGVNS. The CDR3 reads CASSVGRESYNEQFF. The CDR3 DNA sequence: TGTGCCAGCAGTGTAGGGCGGGAATCCTACAATGAGCAGTTCTTC. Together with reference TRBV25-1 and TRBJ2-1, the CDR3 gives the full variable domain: EADIYQTPRYLVIGTGKKITLECSQTMGHDKMYWYQQDPGMELHLIHYSYGVNSTEKGDLSSESTVSRIRTEHFPLTLESARPSHTSQYLCASSVGRESYNEQFFGPGTRLTVL.

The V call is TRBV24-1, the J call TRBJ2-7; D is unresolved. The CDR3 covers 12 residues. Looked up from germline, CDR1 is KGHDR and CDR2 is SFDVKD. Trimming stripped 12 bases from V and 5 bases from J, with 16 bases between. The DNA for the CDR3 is TGTGCCCCCCTTCGGACGGGCGACGAGCAGTACTTC. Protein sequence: CAPLRTGDEQYF.

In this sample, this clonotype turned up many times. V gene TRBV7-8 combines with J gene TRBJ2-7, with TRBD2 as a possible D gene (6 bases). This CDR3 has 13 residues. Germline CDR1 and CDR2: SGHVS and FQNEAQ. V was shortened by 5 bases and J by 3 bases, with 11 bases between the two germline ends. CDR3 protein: CASSELAHYEQYF. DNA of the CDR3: TGTGCCAGCAGCGAACTAGCCCACTACGAGCAGTACTTC.

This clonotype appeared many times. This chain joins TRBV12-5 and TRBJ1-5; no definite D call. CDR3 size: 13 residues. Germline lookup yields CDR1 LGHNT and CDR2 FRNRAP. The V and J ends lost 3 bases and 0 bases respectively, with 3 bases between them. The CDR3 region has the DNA TGTGCTAGTGGTTTCGGTAGCAATCAGCCCCAGCATTTT. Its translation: CASGFGSNQPQHF.

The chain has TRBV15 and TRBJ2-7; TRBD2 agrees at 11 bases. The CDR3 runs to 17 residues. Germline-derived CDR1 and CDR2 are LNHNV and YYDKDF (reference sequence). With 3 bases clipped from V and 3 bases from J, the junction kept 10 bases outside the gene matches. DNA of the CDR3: TGTGCCACCAGCAGCAGTCCTAGCGGGGGGCTGTACTACGAGCAGTACTTC. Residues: CATSSSPSGGLYYEQYF.

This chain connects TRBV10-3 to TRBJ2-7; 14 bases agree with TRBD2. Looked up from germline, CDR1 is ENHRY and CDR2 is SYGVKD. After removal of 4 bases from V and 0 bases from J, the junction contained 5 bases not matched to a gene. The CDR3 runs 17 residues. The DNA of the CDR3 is TGTGCCATCAGTGGGACTAGCGGGGGGCATTACTCCTACGAGCAGTACTTC. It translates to CAISGTSGGHYSYEQYF.

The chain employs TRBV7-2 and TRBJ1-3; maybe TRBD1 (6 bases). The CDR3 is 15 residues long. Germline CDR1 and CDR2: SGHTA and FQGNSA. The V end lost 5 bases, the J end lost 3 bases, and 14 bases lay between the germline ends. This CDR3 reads CASSPRGFDGNTIYF. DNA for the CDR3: TGTGCCAGCAGCCCCAGGGGATTCGATGGAAACACCATATATTTT.

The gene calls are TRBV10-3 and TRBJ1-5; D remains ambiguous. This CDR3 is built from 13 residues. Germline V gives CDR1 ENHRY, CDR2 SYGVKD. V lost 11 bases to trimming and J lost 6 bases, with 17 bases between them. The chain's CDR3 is CASKWGVGQPQHF. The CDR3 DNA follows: TGTGCCTCCAAATGGGGTGTGGGTCAGCCCCAGCATTTT.

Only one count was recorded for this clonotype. The CDR3 sequence: CASSRDDNNQPQHF. In nucleotides, the CDR3 is TGTGCCAGCAGCCGGGACGACAACAATCAGCCCCAGCATTTT. The chain uses TRBV7-8 and TRBJ1-5, with a weak D call TRBD1 (5 bases). The germline V and J ends were trimmed by 5 bases and 3 bases, with 11 bases remaining between them. Per germline, CDR1 SGHVS and CDR2 FQNEAQ. This CDR3 is built from 14 residues.

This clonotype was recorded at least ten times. CDR3 in DNA: TGTGCCAGCAGGCGCGGACTAGCGGTTAGTGAGCAGTTCTTC. It translates to CASRRGLAVSEQFF. The rearrangement uses TRBV6-1 and TRBJ2-1, with TRBD2 matching 10 bases. This CDR3 comprises 14 residues. In germline, CDR1 is MNHNS, CDR2 SASEGT. Trimming cost V 6 bases and J 9 bases; bases outside gene matches: 8.

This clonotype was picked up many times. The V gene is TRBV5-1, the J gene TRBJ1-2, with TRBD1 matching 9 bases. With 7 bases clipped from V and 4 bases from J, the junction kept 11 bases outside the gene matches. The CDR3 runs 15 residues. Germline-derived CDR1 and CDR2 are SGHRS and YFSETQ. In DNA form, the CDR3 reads TGCGCCAGCCAGTCAACCGGACAGGGGAGCTATGGCTACACCTTC. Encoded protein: CASQSTGQGSYGYTF.

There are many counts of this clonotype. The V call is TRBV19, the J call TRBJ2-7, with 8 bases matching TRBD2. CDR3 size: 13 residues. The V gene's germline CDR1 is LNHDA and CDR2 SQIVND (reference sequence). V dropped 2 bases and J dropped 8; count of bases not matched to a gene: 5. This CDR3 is CASSILRGGKQYF. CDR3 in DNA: TGTGCCAGTAGTATATTACGGGGGGGCAAGCAGTACTTC. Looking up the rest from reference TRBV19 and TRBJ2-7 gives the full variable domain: DGGITQSPKYLFRKEGQNVTLSCEQNLNHDAMYWYRQDPGQGLRLIYYSQIVNDFQKGDIAEGYSVSREKKESFPLTVTSAQKNPTAFYLCASSILRGGKQYFGPGTRLTVT.

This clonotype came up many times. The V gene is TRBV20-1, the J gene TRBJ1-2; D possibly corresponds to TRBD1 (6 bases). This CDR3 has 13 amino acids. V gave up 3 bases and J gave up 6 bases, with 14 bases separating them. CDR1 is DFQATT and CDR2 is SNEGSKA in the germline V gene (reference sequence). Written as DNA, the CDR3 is TGCAGTGCTAGTACTAGGGGGGGCAATGGCTACACCTTC. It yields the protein CSASTRGGNGYTF.

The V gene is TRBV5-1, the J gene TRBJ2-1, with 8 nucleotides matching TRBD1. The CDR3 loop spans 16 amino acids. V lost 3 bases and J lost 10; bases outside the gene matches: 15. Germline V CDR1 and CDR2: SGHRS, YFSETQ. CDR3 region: CASSWNWDRSGGEQFF. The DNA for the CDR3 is TGCGCCAGCAGCTGGAACTGGGACAGGTCTGGGGGCGAGCAGTTCTTC.